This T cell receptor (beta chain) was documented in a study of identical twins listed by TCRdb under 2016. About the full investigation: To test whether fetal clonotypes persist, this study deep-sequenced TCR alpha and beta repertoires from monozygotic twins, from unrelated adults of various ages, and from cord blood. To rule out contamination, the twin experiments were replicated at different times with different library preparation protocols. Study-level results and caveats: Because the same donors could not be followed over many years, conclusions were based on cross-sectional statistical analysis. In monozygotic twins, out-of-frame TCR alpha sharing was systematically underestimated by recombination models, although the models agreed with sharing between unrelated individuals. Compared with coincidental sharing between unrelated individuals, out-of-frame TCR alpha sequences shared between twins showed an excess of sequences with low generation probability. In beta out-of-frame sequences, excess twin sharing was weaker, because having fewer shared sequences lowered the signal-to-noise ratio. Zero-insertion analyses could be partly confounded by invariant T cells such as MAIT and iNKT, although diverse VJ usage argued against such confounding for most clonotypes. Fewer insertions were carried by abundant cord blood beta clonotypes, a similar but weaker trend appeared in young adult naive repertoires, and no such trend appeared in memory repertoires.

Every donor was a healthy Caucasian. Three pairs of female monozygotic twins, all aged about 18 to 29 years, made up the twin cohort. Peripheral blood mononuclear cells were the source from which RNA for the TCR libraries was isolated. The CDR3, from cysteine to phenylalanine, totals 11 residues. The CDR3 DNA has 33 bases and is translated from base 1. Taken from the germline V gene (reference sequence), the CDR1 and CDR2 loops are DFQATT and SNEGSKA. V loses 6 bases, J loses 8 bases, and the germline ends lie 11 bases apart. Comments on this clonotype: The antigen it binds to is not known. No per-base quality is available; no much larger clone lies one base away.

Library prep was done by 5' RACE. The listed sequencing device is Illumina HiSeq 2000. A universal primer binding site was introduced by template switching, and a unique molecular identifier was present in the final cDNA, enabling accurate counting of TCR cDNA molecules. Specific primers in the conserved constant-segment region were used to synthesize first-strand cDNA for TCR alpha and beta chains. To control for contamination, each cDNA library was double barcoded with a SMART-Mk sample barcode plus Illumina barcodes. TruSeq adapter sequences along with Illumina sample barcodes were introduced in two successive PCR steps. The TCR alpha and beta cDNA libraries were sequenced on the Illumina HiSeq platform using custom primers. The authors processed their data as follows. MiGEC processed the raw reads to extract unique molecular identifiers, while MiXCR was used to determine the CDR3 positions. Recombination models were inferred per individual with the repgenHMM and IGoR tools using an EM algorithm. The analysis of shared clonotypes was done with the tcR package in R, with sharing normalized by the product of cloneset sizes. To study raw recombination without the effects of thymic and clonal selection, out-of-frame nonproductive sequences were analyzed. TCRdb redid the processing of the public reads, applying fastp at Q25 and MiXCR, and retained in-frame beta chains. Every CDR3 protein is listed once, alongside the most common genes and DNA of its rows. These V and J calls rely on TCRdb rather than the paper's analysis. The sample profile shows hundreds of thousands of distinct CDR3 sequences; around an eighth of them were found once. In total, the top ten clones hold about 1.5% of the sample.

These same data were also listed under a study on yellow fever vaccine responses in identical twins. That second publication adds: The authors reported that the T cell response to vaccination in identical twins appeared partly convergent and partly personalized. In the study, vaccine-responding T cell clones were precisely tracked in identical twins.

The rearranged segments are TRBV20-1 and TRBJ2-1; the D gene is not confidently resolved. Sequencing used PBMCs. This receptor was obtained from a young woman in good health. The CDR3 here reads CSASRQDEQFF. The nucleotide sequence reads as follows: TGCAGTGCCTCTCGGCAGGATGAGCAGTTCTTC.